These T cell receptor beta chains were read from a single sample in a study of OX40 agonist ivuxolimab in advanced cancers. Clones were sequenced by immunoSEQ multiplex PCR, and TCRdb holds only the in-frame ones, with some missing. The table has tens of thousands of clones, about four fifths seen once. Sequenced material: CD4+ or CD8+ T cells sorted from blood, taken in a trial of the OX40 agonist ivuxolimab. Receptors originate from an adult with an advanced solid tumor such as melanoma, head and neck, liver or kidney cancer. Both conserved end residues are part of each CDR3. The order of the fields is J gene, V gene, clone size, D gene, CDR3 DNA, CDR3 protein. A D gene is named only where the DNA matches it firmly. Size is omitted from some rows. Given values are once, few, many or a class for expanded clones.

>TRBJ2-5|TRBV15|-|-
TGTGCCACCCGACTAGACAGCAACCAAGAGACCCAGTACTTC
CATRLDSNQETQYF
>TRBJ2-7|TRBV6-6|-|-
TGTGCCAGCGGGGACTCCACCTACGAGCAGTACTTC
CASGDSTYEQYF
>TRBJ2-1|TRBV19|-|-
TGTGCCAGTAGTTCCCAGGCTCTGGCACATGAGCAGTTCTTC
CASSSQALAHEQFF
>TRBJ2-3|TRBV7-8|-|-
TGTGCCAGCAGCTTAGCCTGGACGACAGATACGCAGTATTTT
CASSLAWTTDTQYF
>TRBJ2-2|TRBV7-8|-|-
TGTGCCAGCAGCCCACAAACCGGGGAGCTGTTTTTT
CASSPQTGELFF
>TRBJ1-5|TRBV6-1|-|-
TGTGCCAGCAGTGAAGTTGGGGGGTCGGGGCAGCCCCAGCATTTT
CASSEVGGSGQPQHF
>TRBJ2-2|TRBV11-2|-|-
TGTGCCAGCAGCGAGACAGGTGCCCTCGACACCGGGGAGCTGTTTTTT
CASSETGALDTGELFF
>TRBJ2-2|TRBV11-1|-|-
TGTGCCAGCAGCTTACAAGGGGCGAGTACCGGGGAGCTGTTTTTT
CASSLQGASTGELFF
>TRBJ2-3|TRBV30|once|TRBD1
TGTGCCTGGAGTCCCGGGACAGGGGGCGCAGATACGCAGTATTTT
CAWSPGTGGADTQYF
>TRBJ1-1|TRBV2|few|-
TGTGCCAGCCTCGTCGGGTCAGGGCGGAACACTGAAGCTTTCTTT
CASLVGSGRNTEAFF
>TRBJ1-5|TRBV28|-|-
TGTGCCAGCAGTCCGGACAGTAGTTTCGAGCCCCAGCATTTT
CASSPDSSFEPQHF
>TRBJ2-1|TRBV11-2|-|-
TGTGCCAGCAGCTCTGTCGGGACTCACAATGAGCAGTTCTTC
CASSSVGTHNEQFF
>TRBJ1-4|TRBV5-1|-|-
TGCGCCAGCAGCTTGGGGTCTGGGAGCTTTAATGAAAAACTGTTTTTT
CASSLGSGSFNEKLFF
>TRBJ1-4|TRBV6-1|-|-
TGTGCCAGCACCCTCGCGACAGGAACTAATGAAAAACTGTTTTTT
CASTLATGTNEKLFF
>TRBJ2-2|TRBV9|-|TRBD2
TGTGCCAGCAGCGTCGGGGGGGAGGTGAACACCGGGGAGCTGTTTTTT
CASSVGGEVNTGELFF
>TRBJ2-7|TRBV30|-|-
TGTGCCTGGAGTGAAACGGTTAGCTCCTACGAGCAGTACTTC
CAWSETVSSYEQYF
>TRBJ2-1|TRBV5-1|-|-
TGCGCCAGCAGCTTGGACTCTCCCCCATCAATCAATGAGCAGTTCTTC
CASSLDSPPSINEQFF